The 20 T cell receptor beta chains below come from one sample, sequenced in a study of cytomegalovirus exposure and HLA in healthy donors. Primers for the PCR totalled 60 Vbeta and 13 Jbeta. Profiling relied on immunoSEQ multiplex PCR, and the TCRdb table lists in-frame clones only, not all of them. The table includes 150,000 to 200,000 clones, nearly 70% detected once. The specimen was PBMCs. The receptors here all came from a man aged 25-45 years in good health and CMV-seropositive.

This chain connects TRBV28 to TRBJ1-1; D gene uncertain. This CDR3 region has 13 residues. Trimming removed 3 bases at V and 0 bases at J, with 5 bases between. Per germline, CDR1 MDHEN and CDR2 SYDVKM. CDR3 nucleotide sequence: TGTGCCAGCAGTTTCAGTATGAACACTGAAGCTTTCTTT. It yields the protein CASSFSMNTEAFF.

The chain employs TRBV14 and TRBJ2-1; no firm D call. Germline CDR1 SGHDN, CDR2 FVKESK. The V end was cut by 1 base, the J end by 9 bases, with 4 bases between. This CDR3 is 11 amino acids long. The CDR3 loop reads CASSQGLEQFF. The CDR3 bases are TGTGCCAGCAGCCAAGGGCTTGAGCAGTTCTTC.

This clone appeared a single time. The J gene is TRBJ2-5, the V gene TRBV5-1; D uncertain. The CDR3 is made up of 12 amino acids. V lost 4 bases, J lost 0 bases, and 4 bases lay in between. The germline gives CDR1 SGHRS, CDR2 YFSETQ. CDR3 nucleotide sequence: TGCGCCAGCAGCCTGTACCAAGAGACCCAGTACTTC. Protein: CASSLYQETQYF.

This sequence joins TRBV7-9 and TRBJ2-5; TRBD1 agrees at 10 bases. The closer fit of TRBJ2-7 to the DNA end suggests the J call may be wrong. The germline gives CDR1 SEHNR, CDR2 FQNEAQ (reference sequence). This CDR3 region has 16 residues. As DNA, the CDR3 is TGTGCCAGCAGCTTTGCTACCGCGGGACAGGGGAACGAGCAGTACTTC. It specifies CASSFATAGQGNEQYF.

The chain is built from TRBV14 and TRBJ1-2, with D unresolved. The V and J ends lost 0 bases and 1 base respectively, with 12 bases between them. The CDR3 spans 16 residues. The V gene's germline CDR1 is SGHDN and CDR2 FVKESK. The CDR3 nucleotides are TGTGCCAGCAGCCAAGATAAACTGTCTCGTAACTATGGCTACACCTTC. Protein sequence: CASSQDKLSRNYGYTF.

The J gene is TRBJ2-5, the V gene TRBV9, with 9 bases lining up with TRBD1. This CDR3 spans 14 amino acids. Germline V gene lookup returns CDR1 SGDLS and CDR2 YYNGEE. V gave up 3 bases and J gave up 9 bases; unmatched junction bases: 9. DNA of the CDR3: TGTGCCAGCAGCGCGCGGGACAGGGAGGGGGCCCAGTACTTC. Amino acid sequence: CASSARDREGAQYF. The full variable domain, its missing parts supplied by reference TRBV9 and TRBJ2-5, is DSGVTQTPKHLITATGQRVTLRCSPRSGDLSVYWYQQSLDQGLQFLIQYYNGEERAKGNILERFSAQQFPDLHSELNLSSLELGDSALYFCASSARDREGAQYFGPGTRLLVL.

This clone was detected only a few times. The chain employs TRBV4-1 and TRBJ2-3, with D unresolved. CDR1 is MGHRA and CDR2 is YSYEKL in the germline V gene. The V and J ends lost 1 base and 4 bases respectively, with 9 bases between them. This CDR3 spans 14 amino acids. Here the CDR3 reads CASSQVHRPDTQYF. DNA of the CDR3: TGCGCCAGCAGCCAAGTACACAGACCAGATACGCAGTATTTT.

The chain recombines TRBV7-9 with TRBJ2-7, with D possibly TRBD1 on 6 matching bases. This CDR3 is built from 16 residues. Germline V gives CDR1 SEHNR, CDR2 FQNEAQ (reference sequence). Trimming took off 5 bases at V and 3 bases at J, with 20 bases between the two ends. The CDR3 sequence is CASSPTPTGPVYEQYF. The CDR3 coding sequence is TGTGCCAGCAGCCCGACGCCGACAGGCCCAGTCTACGAGCAGTACTTC.

The chain links TRBV27 to TRBJ1-1; TRBD1 might be the D (6 bases). Germline lookup yields CDR1 MNHEY and CDR2 SMNVEV (reference sequence). Trimming removed 2 bases at V and 4 bases at J, with 8 bases between. The CDR3 spans 13 residues. This chain's CDR3 is CASSLNRVTEAFF. The CDR3, as DNA: TGTGCCAGCAGTTTAAACAGGGTCACTGAAGCTTTCTTT.

Concerning this clone: One end of the junction is discordant with germline, which a read error may explain. The chain joins TRBV7-7 to TRBJ2-5; 7 nucleotides line up with TRBD2. Germline V gene sequence: CDR1 SSHAT, CDR2 FNYEAQ (reference sequence). The CDR3 length is 13 residues. CDR3 coding DNA: TGTGCTAGCAGCCCGACTAGCAAAGAGACCCAGTACTTC. Its translation is CASSPTSKETQYF.

A single count supports this clone. The genes are TRBV5-1 and TRBJ2-7; TRBD2 aligns across 7 bases. Germline lookup yields CDR1 SGHRS and CDR2 YFSETQ. After removal of 0 bases from V and 1 base from J, the junction contained 7 bases not matched to a gene. The CDR3 contains 16 residues. The CDR3 loop reads CASSLVSREGSYEQYF. Here the CDR3 DNA reads TGCGCCAGCAGCTTGGTCTCAAGGGAGGGGTCCTACGAGCAGTACTTC.

This clone was seen a handful of times. The chain combines TRBV6-4 with TRBJ2-3; a weak D match, TRBD2 (6 bases). Trimming took off 6 bases at V and 0 bases at J, with 10 bases between the two ends. CDR3 length: 14 amino acids. Germline values: CDR1 MRHNA, CDR2 SNTAGT. As DNA, the CDR3 is TGTGCCAGCAGCCAGGGACTGAGCACAGATACGCAGTATTTT. Its translation: CASSQGLSTDTQYF.

The CDR3 DNA reads TGTGCCAGCAGCTTCCGGAAGCGGGAAAAAGGAGATACGCAGTATTTT. Translated: CASSFRKREKGDTQYF. This chain links TRBV11-2 with TRBJ2-3; 7 bases are shared with TRBD2. Germline CDR1 is SGHAT and CDR2 is FQNNGV. The CDR3 consists of 16 residues. After removal of 3 bases from V and 5 bases from J, the junction contained 11 bases not matched to a gene.

V is TRBV28 and J is TRBJ2-2, with 7 bases matching TRBD2. The CDR3 runs to 16 residues. The J segment lost 6 bases and the V segment lost 6 bases, leaving 13 bases of the junction unmatched. Looked up from germline, CDR1 is MDHEN and CDR2 is SYDVKM. CDR3 bases: TGTGCCAGCAGAATCCTTAGCGAGGGAGGGGCCGGGGAGCTGTTTTTT. Translation gives CASRILSEGGAGELFF.

This clone was detected a few times. The chain joins TRBV11-2 to TRBJ2-7, with 10 bases that match TRBD2. Germline CDR1 reads SGHAT; CDR2 reads FQNNGV. The CDR3 spans 15 residues. The junction had 9 bases not matched to a gene; V was cut back by 5 bases and J by 5 bases. CDR3: CASSLPPSGSHEQYF. The DNA for the CDR3 is TGTGCCAGCAGCCTCCCCCCTAGCGGGAGCCACGAGCAGTACTTC.

CDR3 sequence reads: CASSQGGRYSGSDNEQFF. In DNA, the CDR3 is TGCGCCAGCAGCCAAGGGGGAAGATATAGCGGGAGTGACAATGAGCAGTTCTTC. The chain recombines TRBV4-1 with TRBJ2-1; 9 nucleotides line up with TRBD2. V shed 1 base, J shed 5 bases, and the junction held 12 bases outside the gene matches. The CDR3 runs to 18 residues. CDR1 is MGHRA and CDR2 is YSYEKL in the germline V gene.

This clone was picked up a small number of times. The chain carries TRBV16 and TRBJ1-1; D unresolved. V lost 0 bases and J lost 7, with 12 bases in between. This CDR3 has 14 amino acids. Per the germline V gene, CDR1 is KGHSY and CDR2 is FQNENV. CDR3 sequence reads: CASSQSRVPLEAFF. In nucleotides, the CDR3 is TGTGCCAGCAGCCAATCGAGGGTTCCCCTTGAAGCTTTCTTT. Together with reference TRBV16 and TRBJ1-1, the CDR3 gives the full variable domain: GEEVAQTPKHLVRGEGQKAKLYCAPIKGHSYVFWYQQVLKNEFKFLISFQNENVFDETGMPKERFSAKCLPNSPCSLEIQATKLEDSAVYFCASSQSRVPLEAFFGQGTRLTVV.

This sequence joins TRBV5-4 and TRBJ1-3; TRBD1 might be the D (5 bases). Germline CDR1 SGHNT, CDR2 YYREEE (reference sequence). This CDR3 spans 14 amino acids. Trimming took 2 bases from V and 3 from J, leaving 9 bases between them. DNA of the CDR3: TGTGCCAGCAGCTTCGCCGGGGGTGGAAACACCATATATTTT. Protein: CASSFAGGGNTIYF. The whole variable domain, filled in from reference TRBV5-4 and TRBJ1-3, reads ETGVTQSPTHLIKTRGQQVTLRCSSQSGHNTVSWYQQALGQGPQFIFQYYREEENGRGNFPPRFSGLQFPNYSSELNVNALELDDSALYLCASSFAGGGNTIYFGEGSWLTVV.

This chain's CDR3 is CASSPQQGMSGELFF. The CDR3 DNA sequence: TGTGCCAGCAGCCCACAACAGGGGATGAGCGGGGAGCTGTTTTTT. This chain joins TRBV11-3 and TRBJ2-2; 7 bases line up with TRBD1. This CDR3 contains 15 residues. Per the germline V gene, CDR1 is SGHNT and CDR2 is YENEEA. Germline trimming cut 5 bases from V and 7 bases from J; bases unmatched to any gene: 10.

The gene calls are TRBV10-3 and TRBJ2-1; 13 bases are a match to TRBD2. The CDR3 has 15 amino acids. Trimming cost V 10 bases and J 8 bases; bases outside gene matches: 11. CDR1 and CDR2 from the germline V gene are ENHRY and SYGVKD. CDR3 amino acids: CATMGLAGLGHEQFF. CDR3 bases: TGTGCCACCATGGGACTAGCGGGACTGGGACATGAGCAGTTCTTC.